The source of this TCR beta chain is a study of shared clonotypes between healthy human individuals (dated by TCRdb to 2020 to 2021). Regarding the study in general: The cohort comprised a couple of women and a few men aged 18 to 49 years. To increase sequencing depth and limit assay-specific biases, TCR repertoire library preparation and sequencing were carried out by different laboratories using diverse techniques. Between about 0.94 and 10 billion PBMCs per donor were obtained by leukapheresis. For each donor, CD4 naive and CD4 memory were each given three plates, CD8 naive was given two plates, and CD8 memory was given one plate. To estimate repertoire size and how much clonotype sharing occurs between individuals, the study deeply sequenced the blood TCR repertoires of roughly 5 healthy adults.

As regards this clone: Its antigen remains unidentified. No base quality information exists; no much larger clone differs at one position.

On the study overall, not on this receptor specifically: Based on pairwise subsampling, the degree of clonotype sharing among donors was expected to be affected by sequencing depth. Compared with non-shared clonotypes, the clonotypes found in all four sorted-subset donors had higher generation probabilities. Rarefaction of sorted-subset datasets indicated incomplete sequencing despite the large sequencing depth. Estimated clonotype richness was generally larger for naive than for memory subsets. When four donors were compared, the shared fraction of clonotypes was about 5.4% for naive CD4, 3.5% to 4% for naive CD8, more than 2% for memory CD4, and 0.4% for memory CD8. The genetic and exposure-history diversity represented was limited by the small number of donors. Sampling was restricted to blood, and TCR repertoires in tissue are likely to differ from TCR repertoires in blood.

Donors were healthy HIV-negative adults with no recently reported acute infections or vaccinations. Only Caucasian adults living in Nashville, Tennessee, USA were represented among the donors. CD4+ T cells were enriched through magnetic negative selection, after which naive cells were positively selected on CD45RA and the remaining negative fraction served as the memory subset. Blood was collected by leukapheresis, and PBMCs were isolated by Ficoll-Histopaque density gradient centrifugation and then cryopreserved in liquid nitrogen vapor phase. Analytical flow cytometry was used to check the purity and quantity of each magnetically sorted T cell population. Genomic DNA was isolated from each sorted fraction and quantified by UV absorbance on a Nanodrop 2000c. Inclusive of the bounding cysteine and phenylalanine, the CDR3 is 15 residues long. The only DNA kept is the CDR3, 45 bases in frame from the first base. Sequences SGHNT (CDR1) and YYREEE (CDR2) are obtained from the germline V gene (reference sequence). A distance of 19 bases separates the germline ends of V and J, which lose 6 bases and 4 bases respectively.

TCR CDR3 regions were amplified from genomic DNA by multiplex PCR using the deep immunoSEQ assay. Genomic DNA extracted from each cell subset was distributed evenly over all wells of several immunoSEQ 96-well plates, and each plate served as one replicate. For sorted subsets, each replicate PCR was loaded with about 0.2 ug genomic DNA, equivalent to about 30,000 T cell genomes. The purified libraries were quantified using a Qubit 3.0 fluorometer, sized with a Bioanalyzer 2100, and then quantified again using the KAPA Library Quantification kit. Every immunoSEQ 96-well plate was sequenced on a separate single-read 150-cycle Illumina NextSeq 550 flow cell. In the authors' own workflow: Because the immunoSEQ output included only junctional sequences and no quality scores, the filtering could not be the same as the filtering used for full-length reads. Sequences were annotated with PyIR, a Python wrapper for IgBLAST v1.9, and V/J genes and CDR3 were assigned using IMGT germline references. Reads were filtered out if the reads had weak V/J assignments (E-value above 1e-6), no CDR3, stop codons, out-of-frame junctions, or ambiguous translated residues. V3J clonotypes were defined by identical inferred V gene, J gene, and CDR3 amino acid sequence. Percentage overlap between repertoires was calculated by dividing the number of shared unique clonotypes by the size of the smaller repertoire. RTK rarefaction, the Chao1 estimator, and Recon v2.1 estimates of unobserved clonotypes were used to assess repertoire richness. OLGA was used to compute generation probabilities for all TCRbeta clonotypes that the gDNA method yielded from a few donors. TCRdb carries this immuneACCESS record with in-frame sequences only. Its versions omit some clonotypes, under half of them owing to an unresolved V gene in the studies checked, with the rest unexplained. Clone size and the V and J calls come from that table; the DNA yielded D and trimming. This sample gives under 2,500,000 clones in total; approximately 96% of them show up just once. The ten largest clonotypes hold 0.1% to 0.15% of the sample.

This clonotype was obtained from a man aged 18 to 29 in good health. This receptor chain uses TRBV5-4 and TRBJ2-5, and possibly TRBD1, on 6 matching bases. The specimen sequenced was naive CD4+ T cells sorted from blood. In light of the paper, this sample's cell subset or site label describes: CD45RA+ positively selected. In nucleotide form, the sequence is TGTGCCAGCAAGGTGACGGACAGTCGGGCAGAGACCCAGTACTTC. This codes for CASKVTDSRAETQYF.